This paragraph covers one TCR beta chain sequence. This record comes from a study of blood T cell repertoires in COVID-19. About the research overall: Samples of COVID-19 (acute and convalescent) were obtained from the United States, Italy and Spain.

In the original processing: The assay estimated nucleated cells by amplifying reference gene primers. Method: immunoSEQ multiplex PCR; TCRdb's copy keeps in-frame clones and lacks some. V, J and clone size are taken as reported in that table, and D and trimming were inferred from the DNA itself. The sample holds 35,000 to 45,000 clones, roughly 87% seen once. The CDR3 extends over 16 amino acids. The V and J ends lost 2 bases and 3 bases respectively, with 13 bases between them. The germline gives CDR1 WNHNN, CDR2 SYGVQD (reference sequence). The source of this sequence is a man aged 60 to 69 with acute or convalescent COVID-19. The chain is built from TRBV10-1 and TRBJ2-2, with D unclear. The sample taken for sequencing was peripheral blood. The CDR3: CASSENRAGHTGELFF. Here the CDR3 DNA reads TGCGCCAGCAGTGAGAACCGCGCAGGTCACACCGGGGAGCTGTTTTTT.